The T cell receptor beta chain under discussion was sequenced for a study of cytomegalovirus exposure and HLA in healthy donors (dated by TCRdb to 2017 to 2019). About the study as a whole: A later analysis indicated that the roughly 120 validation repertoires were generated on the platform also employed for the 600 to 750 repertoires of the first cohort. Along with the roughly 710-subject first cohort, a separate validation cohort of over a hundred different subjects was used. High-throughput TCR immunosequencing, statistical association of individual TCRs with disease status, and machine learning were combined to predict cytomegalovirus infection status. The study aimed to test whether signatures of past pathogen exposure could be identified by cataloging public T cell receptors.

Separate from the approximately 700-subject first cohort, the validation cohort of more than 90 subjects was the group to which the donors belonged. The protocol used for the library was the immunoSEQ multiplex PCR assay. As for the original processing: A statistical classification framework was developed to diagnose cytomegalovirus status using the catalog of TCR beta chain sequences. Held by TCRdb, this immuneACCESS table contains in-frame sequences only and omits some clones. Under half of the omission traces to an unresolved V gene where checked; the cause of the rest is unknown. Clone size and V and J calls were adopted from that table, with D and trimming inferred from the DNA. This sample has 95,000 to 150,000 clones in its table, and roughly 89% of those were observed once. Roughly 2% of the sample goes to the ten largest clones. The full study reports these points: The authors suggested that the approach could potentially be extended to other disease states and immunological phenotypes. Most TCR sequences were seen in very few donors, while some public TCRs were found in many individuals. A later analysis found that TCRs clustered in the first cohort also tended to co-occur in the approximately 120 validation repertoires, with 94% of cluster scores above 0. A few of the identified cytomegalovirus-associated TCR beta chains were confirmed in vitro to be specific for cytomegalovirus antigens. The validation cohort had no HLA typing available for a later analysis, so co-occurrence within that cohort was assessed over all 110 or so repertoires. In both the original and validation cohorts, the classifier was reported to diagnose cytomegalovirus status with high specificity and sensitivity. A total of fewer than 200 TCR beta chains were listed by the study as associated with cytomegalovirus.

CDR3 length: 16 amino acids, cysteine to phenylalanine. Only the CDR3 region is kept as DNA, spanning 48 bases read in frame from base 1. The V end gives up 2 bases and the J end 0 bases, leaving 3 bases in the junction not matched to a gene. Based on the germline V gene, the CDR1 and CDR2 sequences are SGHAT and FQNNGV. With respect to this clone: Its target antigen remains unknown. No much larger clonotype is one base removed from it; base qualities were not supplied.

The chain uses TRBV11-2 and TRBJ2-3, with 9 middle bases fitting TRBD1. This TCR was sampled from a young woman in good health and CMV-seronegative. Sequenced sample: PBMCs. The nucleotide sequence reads TGTGCCAGCAGCTTAAGGACAGGGGATAGCACAGATACGCAGTATTTT. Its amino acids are CASSLRTGDSTDTQYF. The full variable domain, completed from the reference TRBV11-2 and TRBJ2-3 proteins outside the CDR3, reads EAGVAQSPRYKIIEKRQSVAFWCNPISGHATLYWYQQILGQGPKLLIQFQNNGVVDDSQLPKDRFSAERLKGVDSTLKIQPAKLEDSAVYLCASSLRTGDSTDTQYFGPGTRLTVL.